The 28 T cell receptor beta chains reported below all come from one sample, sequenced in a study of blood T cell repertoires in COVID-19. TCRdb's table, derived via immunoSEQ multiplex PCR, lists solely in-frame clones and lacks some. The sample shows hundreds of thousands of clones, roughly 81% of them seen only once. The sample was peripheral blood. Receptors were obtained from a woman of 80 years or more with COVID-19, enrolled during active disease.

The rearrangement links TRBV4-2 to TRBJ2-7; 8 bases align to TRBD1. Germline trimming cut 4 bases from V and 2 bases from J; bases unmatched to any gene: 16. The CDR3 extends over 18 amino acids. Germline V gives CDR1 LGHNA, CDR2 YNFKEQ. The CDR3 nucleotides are TGTGCCAGCAGCCGTATCCCTCAGGGGGCCCTGGCTCCCTACGAGCAGTACTTC. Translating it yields CASSRIPQGALAPYEQYF.

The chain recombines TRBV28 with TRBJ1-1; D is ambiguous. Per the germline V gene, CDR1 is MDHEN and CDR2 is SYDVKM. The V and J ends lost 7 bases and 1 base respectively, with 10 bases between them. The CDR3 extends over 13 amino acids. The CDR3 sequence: CASTPRWNTEAFF. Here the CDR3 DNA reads TGTGCCAGCACCCCGAGGTGGAACACTGAAGCTTTCTTT. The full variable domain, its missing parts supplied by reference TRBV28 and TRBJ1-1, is DVKVTQSSRYLVKRTGEKVFLECVQDMDHENMFWYRQDPGLGLRLIYFSYDVKMKEKGDIPEGYSVSREKKERFSLILESASTNQTSMYLCASTPRWNTEAFFGQGTRLTVV.

CDR3 sequence (DNA): TGTGCCAGCAGCCTTCGACAGGGCTATGGCTACACCTTC. This sequence encodes CASSLRQGYGYTF. The chain is built from TRBV7-8 and TRBJ1-2; 7 bases agree with TRBD1. V was pared by 5 bases and J by 4 bases, with 4 bases of the junction left unmatched. Germline V lookup: CDR1 SGHVS, CDR2 FQNEAQ. There are 13 residues in the CDR3.

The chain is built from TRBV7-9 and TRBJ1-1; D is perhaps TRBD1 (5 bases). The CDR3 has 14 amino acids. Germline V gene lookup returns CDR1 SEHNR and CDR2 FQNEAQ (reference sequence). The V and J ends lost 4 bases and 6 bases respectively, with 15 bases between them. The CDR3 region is CASSSSGGDPEAFF. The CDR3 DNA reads TGTGCCAGCAGCTCCTCCGGCGGGGACCCTGAAGCTTTCTTT.

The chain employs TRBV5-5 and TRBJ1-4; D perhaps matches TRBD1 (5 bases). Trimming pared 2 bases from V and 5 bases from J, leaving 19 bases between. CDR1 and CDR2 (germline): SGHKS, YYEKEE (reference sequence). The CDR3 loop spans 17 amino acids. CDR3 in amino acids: CASSLIRSTGLNEKLFF. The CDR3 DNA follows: TGTGCCAGCAGCTTAATAAGGAGTACAGGTCTCAATGAAAAACTGTTTTTT.

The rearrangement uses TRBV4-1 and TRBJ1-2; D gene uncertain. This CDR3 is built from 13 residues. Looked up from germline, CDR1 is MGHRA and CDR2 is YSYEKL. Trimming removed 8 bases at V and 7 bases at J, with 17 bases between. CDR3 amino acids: CASARTPGSGYTF. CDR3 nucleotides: TGCGCCAGCGCCAGGACCCCGGGGTCTGGCTACACCTTC.

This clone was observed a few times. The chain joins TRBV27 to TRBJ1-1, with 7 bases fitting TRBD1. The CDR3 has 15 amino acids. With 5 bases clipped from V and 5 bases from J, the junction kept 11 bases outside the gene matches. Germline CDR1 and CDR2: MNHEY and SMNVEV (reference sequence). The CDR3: CASSRQGDLRTEAFF. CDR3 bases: TGTGCCAGCAGTCGACAGGGCGACCTTCGGACTGAAGCTTTCTTT.

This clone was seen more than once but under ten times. DNA of the CDR3: TGTGCCAGCTCACGCAGCCAGGGTACTAATGAAAAACTGTTTTTT. It specifies CASSRSQGTNEKLFF. This chain uses TRBV18 with TRBJ1-4; D might be TRBD1 (5 bases). The CDR3 has 15 residues. V was cut by 4 bases and J by 2 bases, with 11 bases left in between. CDR1 and CDR2 (germline): KGHSH, LQKENI.

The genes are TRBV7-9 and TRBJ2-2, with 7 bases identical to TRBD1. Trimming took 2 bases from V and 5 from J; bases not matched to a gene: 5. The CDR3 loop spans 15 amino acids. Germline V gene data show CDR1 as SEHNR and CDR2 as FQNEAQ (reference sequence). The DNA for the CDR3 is TGTGCCAGCAGCTTAAACCCGACAGGGACCGGGGAGCTGTTTTTT. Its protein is CASSLNPTGTGELFF.

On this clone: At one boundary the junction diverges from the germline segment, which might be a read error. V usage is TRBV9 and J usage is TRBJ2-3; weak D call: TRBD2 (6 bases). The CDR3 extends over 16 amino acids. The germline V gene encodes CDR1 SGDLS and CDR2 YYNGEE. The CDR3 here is CVSSVRSGTSTDTQYF. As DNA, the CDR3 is TGTGTCAGCAGCGTACGTAGCGGAACTAGCACAGATACGCAGTATTTT.

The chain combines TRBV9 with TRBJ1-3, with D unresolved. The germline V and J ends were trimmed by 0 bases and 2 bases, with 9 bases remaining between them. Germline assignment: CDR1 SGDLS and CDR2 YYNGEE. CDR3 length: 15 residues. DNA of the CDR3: TGTGCCAGCAGCGTAGGCCGGGGTGCTGGAAACACCATATATTTT. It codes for CASSVGRGAGNTIYF.

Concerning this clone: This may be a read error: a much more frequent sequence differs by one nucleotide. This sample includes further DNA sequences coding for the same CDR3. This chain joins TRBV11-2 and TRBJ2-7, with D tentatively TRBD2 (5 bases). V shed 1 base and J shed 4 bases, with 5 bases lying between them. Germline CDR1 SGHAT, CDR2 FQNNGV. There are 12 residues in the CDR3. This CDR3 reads CASSLAGYEQYF. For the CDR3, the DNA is TGTGCCAGCAGCTTAGCGGGGTACGAGCAGTACTTC. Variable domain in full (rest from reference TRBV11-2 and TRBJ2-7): EAGVAQSPRYKIIEKRQSVAFWCNPISGHATLYWYQQILGQGPKLLIQFQNNGVVDDSQLPKDRFSAERLKGVDSTLKIQPAKLEDSAVYLCASSLAGYEQYFGPGTRLTVT.

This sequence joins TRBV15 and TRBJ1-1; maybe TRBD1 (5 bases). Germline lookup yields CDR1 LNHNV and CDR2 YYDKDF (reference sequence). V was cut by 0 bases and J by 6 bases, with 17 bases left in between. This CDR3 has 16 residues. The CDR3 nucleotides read TGTGCCACCAGCAGAGATTTCGTAGGGGAAGGGGCTGAAGCTTTCTTT. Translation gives CATSRDFVGEGAEAFF.

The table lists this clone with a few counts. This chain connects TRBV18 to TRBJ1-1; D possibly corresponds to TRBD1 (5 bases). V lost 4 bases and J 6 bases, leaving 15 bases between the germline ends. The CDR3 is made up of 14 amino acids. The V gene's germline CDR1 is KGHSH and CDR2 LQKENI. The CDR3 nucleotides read TGTGCCAGCTCACAGGCAGGAGGGGCGGCTGAAGCTTTCTTT. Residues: CASSQAGGAAEAFF. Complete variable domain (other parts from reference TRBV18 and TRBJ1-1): NAGVMQNPRHLVRRRGQEARLRCSPMKGHSHVYWYRQLPEEGLKFMVYLQKENIIDESGMPKERFSAEFPKEGPSILRIQQVVRGDSAAYFCASSQAGGAAEAFFGQGTRLTVV.

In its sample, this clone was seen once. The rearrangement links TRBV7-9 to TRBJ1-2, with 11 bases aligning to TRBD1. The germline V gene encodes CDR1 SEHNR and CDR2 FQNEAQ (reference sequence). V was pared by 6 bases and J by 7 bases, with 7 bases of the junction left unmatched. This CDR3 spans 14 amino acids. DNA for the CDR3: TGTGCCAGCAGTCCGGGACAGGGGGAAGGTGGCTACACCTTC. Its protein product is CASSPGQGEGGYTF.

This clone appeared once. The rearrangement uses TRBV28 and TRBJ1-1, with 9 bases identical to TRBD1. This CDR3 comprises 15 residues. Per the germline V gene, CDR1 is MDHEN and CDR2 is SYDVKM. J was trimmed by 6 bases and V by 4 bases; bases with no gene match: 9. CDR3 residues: CASSYLAQGASEAFF. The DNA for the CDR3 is TGTGCCAGCAGTTACCTTGCACAGGGGGCATCTGAAGCTTTCTTT.

The CDR3 protein is CASSQAVGGVWETQYF. The CDR3 DNA is TGTGCCAGCAGCCAAGCTGTAGGGGGCGTATGGGAGACCCAGTACTTC. V and J are TRBV14 and TRBJ2-5; 7 nucleotides match TRBD1. The CDR3 runs to 16 residues. The trim removed 1 base at V and 5 bases at J, leaving 10 bases unmatched. CDR1 SGHDN and CDR2 FVKESK come from the germline V gene.

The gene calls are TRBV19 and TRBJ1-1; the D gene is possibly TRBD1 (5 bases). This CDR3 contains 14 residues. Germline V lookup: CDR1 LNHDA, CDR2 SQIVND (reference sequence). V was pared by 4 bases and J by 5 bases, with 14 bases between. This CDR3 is CASSNAGGGTEAFF. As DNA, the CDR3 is TGTGCCAGTAGTAATGCGGGGGGAGGTACTGAAGCTTTCTTT.

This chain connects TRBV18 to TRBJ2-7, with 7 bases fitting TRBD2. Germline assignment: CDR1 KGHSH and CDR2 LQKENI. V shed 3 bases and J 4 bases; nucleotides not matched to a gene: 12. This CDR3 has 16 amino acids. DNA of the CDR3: TGTGCCAGCTCACCCCGGGGGGTGGATTGGAGGTACGAGCAGTACTTC. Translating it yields CASSPRGVDWRYEQYF. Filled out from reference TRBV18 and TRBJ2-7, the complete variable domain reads NAGVMQNPRHLVRRRGQEARLRCSPMKGHSHVYWYRQLPEEGLKFMVYLQKENIIDESGMPKERFSAEFPKEGPSILRIQQVVRGDSAAYFCASSPRGVDWRYEQYFGPGTRLTVT.

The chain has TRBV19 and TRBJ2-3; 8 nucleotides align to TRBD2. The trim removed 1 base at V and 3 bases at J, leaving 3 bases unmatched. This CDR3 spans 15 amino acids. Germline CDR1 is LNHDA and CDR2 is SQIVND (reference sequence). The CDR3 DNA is TGTGCCAGTAGTATAGCCCTAGCGGGTACAGATACGCAGTATTTT. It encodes CASSIALAGTDTQYF.

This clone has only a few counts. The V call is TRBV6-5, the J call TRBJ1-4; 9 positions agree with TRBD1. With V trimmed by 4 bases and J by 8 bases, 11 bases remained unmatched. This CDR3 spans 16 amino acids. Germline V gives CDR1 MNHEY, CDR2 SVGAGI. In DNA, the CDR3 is TGTGCCAGCAGTTCCGGGACAGGGTATCGGGGGGAAAAACTGTTTTTT. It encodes CASSSGTGYRGEKLFF.

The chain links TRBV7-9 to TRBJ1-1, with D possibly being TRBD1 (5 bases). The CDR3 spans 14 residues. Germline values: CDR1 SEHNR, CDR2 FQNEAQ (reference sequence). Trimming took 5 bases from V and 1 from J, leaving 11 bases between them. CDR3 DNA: TGTGCCAGCAGCCAAGTAACAGGGAACACTGAAGCTTTCTTT. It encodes CASSQVTGNTEAFF.

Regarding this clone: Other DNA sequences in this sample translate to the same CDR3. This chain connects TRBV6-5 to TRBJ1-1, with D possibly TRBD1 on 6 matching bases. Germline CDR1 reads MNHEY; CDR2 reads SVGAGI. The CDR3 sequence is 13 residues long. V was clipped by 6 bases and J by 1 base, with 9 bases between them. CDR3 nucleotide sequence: TGTGCCAGCAGCCTACAGGGGAACACTGAAGCTTTCTTT. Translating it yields CASSLQGNTEAFF.

Written as DNA, the CDR3 is TGTGCCTGGAGTGTAATCCGCTGGGGGCAGGGGAAAGATACGCAGTATTTT. This codes for CAWSVIRWGQGKDTQYF. J is TRBJ2-3 and V is TRBV30; D possibly corresponds to TRBD1 (6 bases). V shed 0 bases and J shed 5 bases, with 21 bases lying between them. CDR1 is GTSNPN, CDR2 SVGIG, per germline (reference sequence). There are 17 residues in the CDR3.

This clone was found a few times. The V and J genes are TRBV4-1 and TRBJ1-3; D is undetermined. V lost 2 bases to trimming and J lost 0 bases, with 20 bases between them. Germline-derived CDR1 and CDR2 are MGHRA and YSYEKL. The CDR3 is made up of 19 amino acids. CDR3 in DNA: TGCGCCAGCAGCCAACAACAGACCTCCACCACGTTCTCTGGAAACACCATATATTTT. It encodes CASSQQQTSTTFSGNTIYF.

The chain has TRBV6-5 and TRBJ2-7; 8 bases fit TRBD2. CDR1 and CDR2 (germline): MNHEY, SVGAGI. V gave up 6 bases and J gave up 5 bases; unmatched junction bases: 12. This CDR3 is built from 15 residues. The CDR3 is CASSRFGLAKDEQYF. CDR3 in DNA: TGTGCCAGCAGCCGGTTTGGACTAGCAAAGGACGAGCAGTACTTC.

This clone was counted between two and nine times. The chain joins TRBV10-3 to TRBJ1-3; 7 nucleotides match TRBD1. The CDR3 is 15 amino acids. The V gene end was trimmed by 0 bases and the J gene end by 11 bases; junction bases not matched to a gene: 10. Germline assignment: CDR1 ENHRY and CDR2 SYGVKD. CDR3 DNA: TGTGCCATCAGTGAGTCTGGGACAGAGGGTTCAGCCATATATTTT. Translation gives CAISESGTEGSAIYF.

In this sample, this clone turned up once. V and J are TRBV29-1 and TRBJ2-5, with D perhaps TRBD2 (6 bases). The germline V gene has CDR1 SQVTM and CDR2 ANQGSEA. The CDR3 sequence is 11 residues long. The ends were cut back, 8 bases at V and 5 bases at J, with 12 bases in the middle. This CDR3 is CSTDSGETQYF. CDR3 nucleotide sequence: TGCAGCACAGACAGCGGGGAGACCCAGTACTTC. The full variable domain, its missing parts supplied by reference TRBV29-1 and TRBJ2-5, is SAVISQKPSRDICQRGTSLTIQCQVDSQVTMMFWYRQQPGQSLTLIATANQGSEATYESGFVIDKFPISRPNLTFSTLTVSNMSPEDSSIYLCSTDSGETQYFGPGTRLLVL.